The rows below give T cell receptor beta chains drawn from one sample of a study of T cells in Graves' hyperthyroidism and ophthalmopathy. TCRdb re-analysed the multiplex PCR reads in MiXCR, keeping a single row per CDR3 protein. In the table there are fewer than 350,000 distinct CDR3 sequences, about an eighth of which are singletons. The sequenced material came from blood. The receptors originated from a woman in her twenties or thirties with Graves' hyperthyroidism that later progressed to Graves' ophthalmopathy. The CDR3 runs from the conserved cysteine through the conserved F or W. The D gene is left open where the match is weak. Size is stated for part of the rows, as once, few or many counts, or as a class when the clone is expanded.

j_call | v_call | d_call | clone_size | cdr3_aa | cdr3_nt
TRBJ2-1 | TRBV29-1 | TRBD1 | many | CSVEPGQGYEQFF | TGCAGCGTTGAACCGGGACAGGGTTATGAGCAGTTCTTC
TRBJ1-5 | TRBV7-9 | NA | many | CASSPPGGGQPQHF | TGTGCCAGCAGCCCCCCCGGGGGCGGGCAGCCCCAGCATTTT
TRBJ2-1 | TRBV7-8 | NA | many | CASSLRIPRGAYNEQFF | TGTGCCAGCAGTCTTAGGATTCCCAGGGGGGCTTACAATGAGCAGTTCTTC
TRBJ1-1 | TRBV20-1 | NA | many | CSARAQGNSNTEAFF | TGCAGTGCTAGAGCACAGGGAAATTCTAACACTGAAGCTTTCTTT
TRBJ1-5 | TRBV6-1 | NA | NA | CASRSDNYSNQPQHF | TGTGCCAGCAGGTCAGACAACTATAGCAATCAGCCCCAGCATTTT
TRBJ2-2 | TRBV27 | NA | NA | CASSLISRTKAGELFF | TGTGCCAGCAGTTTAATCAGCAGAACGAAGGCCGGGGAGCTGTTTTTT
TRBJ2-4 | TRBV5-1 | TRBD1 | few | CASSLALGQGHIQYF | TGCGCCAGCAGCTTGGCTTTGGGACAGGGACACATTCAGTACTTC
TRBJ2-2 | TRBV2 | NA | many | CASSMVGADTGELFF | TGTGCCAGTTCCATGGTGGGAGCGGACACCGGGGAGCTGTTTTTT
TRBJ2-1 | TRBV30 | NA | many | CAWSAGSSYNEQFF | TGTGCCTGGAGTGCAGGCAGCTCCTACAATGAGCAGTTCTTC
TRBJ1-5 | TRBV12-3/TRBV12-4 | NA | many | CASSPRTANQPQHF | TGTGCCAGCAGTCCCCGGACAGCCAATCAGCCCCAGCATTTT
TRBJ2-3 | TRBV18 | NA | many | CASSPLGETPSTDTQYF | TGTGCCAGCTCACCATTGGGTGAAACTCCTAGCACAGATACGCAGTATTTT
TRBJ2-7 | TRBV12-3/TRBV12-4 | NA | many | CASRAGASLGGEQYF | TGTGCCAGTCGGGCAGGGGCGTCGCTGGGGGGGGAGCAGTACTTC
TRBJ1-2 | TRBV10-3 | NA | many | CAISGGAGFYTF | TGTGCCATCAGCGGGGGCGCAGGGTTCTACACCTTC
TRBJ2-5 | TRBV27 | NA | many | CASSLSPNNEQETQYF | TGTGCCAGCAGTTTAAGTCCAAACAACGAACAAGAGACCCAGTACTTC
TRBJ2-1 | TRBV15 | TRBD1 | many | CATSRAEGQLGYNEQFF | TGTGCCACCAGCAGAGCCGAGGGACAGTTGGGTTACAATGAGCAGTTCTTC
TRBJ1-5 | TRBV30 | NA | many | CAWSPGFQPQHF | TGTGCCTGGAGTCCGGGATTTCAGCCCCAGCATTTT
TRBJ1-2 | TRBV27 | NA | many | CASSLYGPEAVYGYTF | TGTGCCAGCAGTTTATATGGGCCCGAAGCTGTCTATGGCTACACCTTC
TRBJ1-1 | TRBV12-3/TRBV12-4 | NA | NA | CASKVGRNTEAFF | TGTGCCAGCAAGGTGGGACGGAACACTGAAGCTTTCTTT
TRBJ1-6 | TRBV5-1 | NA | many | CASSLEPANDSPLHF | TGCGCCAGCAGCTTGGAGCCCGCCAACGATTCACCCCTCCACTTT
TRBJ1-2 | TRBV28 | NA | many | CASSLSSGGTGYGYTF | TGTGCCAGCAGTTTATCGTCCGGGGGGACGGGCTATGGCTACACCTTC
TRBJ2-3 | TRBV6-2/TRBV6-3 | TRBD2 | many | CASSYSRRTSPTDTQYF | TGTGCCAGCAGTTACTCCCGCCGGACTAGCCCCACAGATACGCAGTATTTT
TRBJ2-1 | TRBV19 | TRBD2 | NA | CASSMVTGGFYEQFF | TGTGCCAGTAGTATGGTGACGGGAGGTTTCTATGAGCAGTTCTTC
TRBJ2-3 | TRBV28 | NA | NA | CASSLPRPISDTQYF | TGTGCCAGCAGCCTCCCCCGGCCGATTTCAGATACGCAGTATTTT
TRBJ1-6 | TRBV12-3/TRBV12-4 | NA | many | CASSSNSAPTNSPLHF | TGTGCCAGCAGTTCGAATTCAGCCCCCACGAATTCACCCCTCCACTTT
TRBJ2-7 | TRBV28 | TRBD1 | many | CASSLYGTGYEQYF | TGTGCCAGCAGTTTATACGGGACAGGGTACGAGCAGTACTTC
TRBJ1-2 | TRBV6-1 | NA | many | CASSEARDRPNYGYTF | TGTGCCAGCAGTGAAGCCAGAGACCGGCCTAACTATGGCTACACCTTC
TRBJ2-5 | TRBV7-3 | TRBD1 | many | CASSTGDGQETQYF | TGTGCCAGCAGCACAGGGGATGGCCAAGAGACCCAGTACTTC
TRBJ2-7 | TRBV27 | NA | many | CASSPSLQALYNYEQYF | TGTGCCAGCAGTCCATCACTACAGGCGCTTTATAACTACGAGCAGTACTTC
TRBJ2-3 | TRBV7-2 | NA | many | CASSPGGRGTDTQYF | TGTGCCAGCAGCCCAGGAGGGCGGGGCACAGATACGCAGTATTTT
TRBJ1-5 | TRBV10-3 | NA | many | CAKHYREVQPQHF | TGTGCCAAGCATTACAGGGAGGTTCAGCCCCAGCATTTT
TRBJ2-3 | TRBV15 | NA | few | CATSRGVAGPTDTQYF | TGTGCCACCAGCAGAGGGGTGGCGGGACCCACAGATACGCAGTATTTT
TRBJ1-2 | TRBV30 | TRBD1 | many | CAWNADRGLSGYTF | TGTGCCTGGAATGCGGACAGGGGCTTAAGTGGCTACACCTTC
TRBJ2-1 | TRBV30 | TRBD2 | NA | CAWSPGTSGRSEQFF | TGTGCCTGGAGCCCCGGGACTAGCGGGAGAAGTGAGCAGTTCTTC
TRBJ2-2 | TRBV6-1 | TRBD1 | NA | CASRSPTGTGVPGELFF | TGTGCCAGCAGGAGTCCAACCGGGACAGGGGTCCCCGGGGAGCTGTTTTTT
TRBJ2-1 | TRBV28 | TRBD1 | many | CASSWGTGSNEQFF | TGTGCCAGCAGTTGGGGGACAGGGAGCAATGAGCAGTTCTTC
TRBJ1-1 | TRBV6-2/TRBV6-3 | TRBD1 | many | CASSYVLRDRGRHTEAFF | TGTGCCAGCAGTTACGTGCTCCGGGACAGGGGGAGACACACTGAAGCTTTCTTT
TRBJ2-2 | TRBV6-1 | NA | many | CASREIDSYTGELFF | TGTGCCAGCAGGGAGATAGACAGTTACACCGGGGAGCTGTTTTTT
TRBJ2-3 | TRBV10-3 | NA | few | CAISERGGGVTDTQYF | TGTGCCATCAGTGAGAGGGGTGGAGGGGTGACAGATACGCAGTATTTT
TRBJ1-5 | TRBV6-1 | NA | NA | CASSDPAGPQPQHF | TGTGCCAGCAGTGACCCGGCAGGGCCCCAGCCCCAGCATTTT
TRBJ2-1 | TRBV19 | TRBD2 | many | CASSVTSGPVNEQFF | TGTGCCAGTAGTGTTACTAGCGGGCCCGTCAATGAGCAGTTCTTC
TRBJ2-1 | TRBV7-2 | TRBD2 | many | CASSPGTSGLDEQFF | TGTGCCAGCAGCCCCGGGACTAGCGGGTTAGATGAGCAGTTCTTC
TRBJ2-5 | TRBV27 | NA | NA | CASSPGLLGPVKETQYF | TGTGCCAGCAGTCCTGGGTTGTTGGGACCTGTAAAAGAGACCCAGTACTTC
TRBJ2-2 | TRBV12-3/TRBV12-4 | NA | many | CASRDDRHTGELFF | TGTGCCAGCAGGGACGACAGGCACACCGGGGAGCTGTTTTTT
TRBJ1-3 | TRBV30 | NA | many | CAWSVGGSGNTIYF | TGTGCCTGGAGTGTAGGGGGCTCTGGAAACACCATATATTTT
TRBJ1-5 | TRBV6-2/TRBV6-3 | NA | many | CASSYDWDTRSRPQHF | TGTGCCAGCAGTTACGATTGGGACACTCGATCAAGGCCCCAGCATTTT
TRBJ1-2 | TRBV20-1 | NA | many | CSATDLGTSHGYTF | TGCAGTGCTACCGACCTGGGGACATCCCATGGCTACACCTTC
TRBJ1-4 | TRBV6-1 | NA | many | CASSPAVATNEKLFF | TGTGCCAGCAGCCCCGCGGTTGCAACTAATGAAAAACTGTTTTTT
TRBJ2-2 | TRBV19 | TRBD2 | few | CASTGRMTSGRATGELFF | TGTGCCAGTACGGGGCGGATGACTAGCGGGAGGGCCACCGGGGAGCTGTTTTTT
TRBJ2-1 | TRBV5-1 | NA | many | CASGQGGAYNEQFF | TGCGCCAGCGGCCAGGGTGGCGCCTACAATGAGCAGTTCTTC
TRBJ2-2 | TRBV4-3 | TRBD1 | NA | CASSQDFWGQGVSGELFF | TGCGCCAGCAGCCAAGATTTTTGGGGACAGGGAGTGAGCGGGGAGCTGTTTTTT
TRBJ2-7 | TRBV10-3 | TRBD2 | many | CATLAGTSYEQYF | TGTGCCACCTTAGCGGGAACCTCCTACGAGCAGTACTTC
TRBJ1-2 | TRBV6-2/TRBV6-3 | NA | few | CASSSAYRDPNYGYTF | TGTGCCAGCAGTTCCGCTTACAGGGACCCTAACTATGGCTACACCTTC
TRBJ2-7 | TRBV7-9 | NA | many | CASGRTDSYEQYF | TGTGCCAGCGGGCGGACGGATTCCTACGAGCAGTACTTC
TRBJ2-1 | TRBV2 | NA | many | CASSGSGYNEQFF | TGTGCCAGCAGCGGAAGTGGTTACAATGAGCAGTTCTTC
TRBJ2-4 | TRBV30 | TRBD2 | many | CAWNLAGVKNIQYF | TGTGCCTGGAACCTAGCGGGAGTGAAAAACATTCAGTACTTC
TRBJ1-2 | TRBV5-6 | NA | few | CASSLRRVLGYTF | TGTGCCAGCAGCTTGAGAAGGGTTCTAGGCTACACCTTC
TRBJ2-7 | TRBV27 | NA | NA | CASSLLPTTYEQYF | TGTGCCAGCAGTTTACTTCCTACTACCTACGAGCAGTACTTC
TRBJ1-2 | TRBV7-8 | NA | many | CASSLAPILSGPTAYGYTF | TGTGCCAGCAGCTTAGCTCCAATTTTGTCCGGGCCCACTGCCTATGGCTACACCTTC